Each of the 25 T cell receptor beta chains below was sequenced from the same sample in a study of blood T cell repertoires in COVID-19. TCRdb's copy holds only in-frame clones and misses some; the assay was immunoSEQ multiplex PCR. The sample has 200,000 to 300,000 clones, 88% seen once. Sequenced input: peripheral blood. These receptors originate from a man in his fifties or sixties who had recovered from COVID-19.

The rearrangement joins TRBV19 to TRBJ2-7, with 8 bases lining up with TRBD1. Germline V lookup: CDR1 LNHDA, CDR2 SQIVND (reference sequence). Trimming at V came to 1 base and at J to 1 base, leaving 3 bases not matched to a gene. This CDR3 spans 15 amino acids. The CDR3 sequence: CASSIAQGASYEQYF. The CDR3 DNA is TGTGCCAGTAGTATAGCCCAGGGGGCGTCCTACGAGCAGTACTTC. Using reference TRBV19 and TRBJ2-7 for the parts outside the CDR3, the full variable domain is DGGITQSPKYLFRKEGQNVTLSCEQNLNHDAMYWYRQDPGQGLRLIYYSQIVNDFQKGDIAEGYSVSREKKESFPLTVTSAQKNPTAFYLCASSIAQGASYEQYFGPGTRLTVT.

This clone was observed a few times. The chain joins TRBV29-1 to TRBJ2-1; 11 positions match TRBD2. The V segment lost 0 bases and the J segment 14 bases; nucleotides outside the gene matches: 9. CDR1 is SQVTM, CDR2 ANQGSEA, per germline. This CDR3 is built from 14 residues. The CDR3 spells CSVEDGASGGRKFF. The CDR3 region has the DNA TGCAGCGTTGAAGATGGGGCTAGCGGGGGGCGGAAGTTCTTC.

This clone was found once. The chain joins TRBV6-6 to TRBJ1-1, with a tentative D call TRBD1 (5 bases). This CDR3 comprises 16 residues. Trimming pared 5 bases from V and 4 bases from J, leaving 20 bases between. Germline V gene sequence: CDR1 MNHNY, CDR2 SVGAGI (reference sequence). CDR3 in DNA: TGTGCCAGCAGTAATACGGGACTCTGGGAGATCACTGAAGCTTTCTTT. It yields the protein CASSNTGLWEITEAFF.

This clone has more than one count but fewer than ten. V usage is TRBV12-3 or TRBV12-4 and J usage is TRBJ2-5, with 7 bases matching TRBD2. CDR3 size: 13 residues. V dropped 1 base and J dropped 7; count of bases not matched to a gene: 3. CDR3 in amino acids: CASSLGGSGTQYF. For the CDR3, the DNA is TGTGCCAGCAGTTTAGGCGGGAGTGGGACCCAGTACTTC.

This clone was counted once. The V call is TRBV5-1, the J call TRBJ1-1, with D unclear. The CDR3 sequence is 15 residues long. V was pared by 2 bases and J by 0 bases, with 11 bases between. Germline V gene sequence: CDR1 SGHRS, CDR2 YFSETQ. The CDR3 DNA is TGCGCCAGCAGCTTAACGGGGAATTTGAACACTGAAGCTTTCTTT. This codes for CASSLTGNLNTEAFF. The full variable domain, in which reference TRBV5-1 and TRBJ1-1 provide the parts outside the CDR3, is KAGVTQTPRYLIKTRGQQVTLSCSPISGHRSVSWYQQTPGQGLQFLFEYFSETQRNKGNFPGRFSGRQFSNSRSEMNVSTLELGDSALYLCASSLTGNLNTEAFFGQGTRLTVV.

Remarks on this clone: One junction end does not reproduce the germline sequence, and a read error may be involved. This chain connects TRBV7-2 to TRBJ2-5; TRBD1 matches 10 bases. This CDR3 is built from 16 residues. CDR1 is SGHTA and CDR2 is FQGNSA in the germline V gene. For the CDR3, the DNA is TGTGCCAGCAGGTTAGGGGACAGGGGCCGCCAAGAGACCCAGTACTTC. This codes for CASRLGDRGRQETQYF. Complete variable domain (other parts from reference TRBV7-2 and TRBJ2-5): GAGVSQSPSNKVTEKGKDVELRCDPISGHTALYWYRQSLGQGLEFLIYFQGNSAPDKSGLPSDRFSAERTGGSVSTLTIQRTQQEDSAVYLCASRLGDRGRQETQYFGPGTRLLVL.

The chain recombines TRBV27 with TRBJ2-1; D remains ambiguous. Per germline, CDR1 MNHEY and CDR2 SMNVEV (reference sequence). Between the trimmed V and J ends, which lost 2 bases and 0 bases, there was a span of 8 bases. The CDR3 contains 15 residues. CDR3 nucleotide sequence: TGTGCCAGCAGTTTAGATGCGAGCTCCTACAATGAGCAGTTCTTC. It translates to CASSLDASSYNEQFF.

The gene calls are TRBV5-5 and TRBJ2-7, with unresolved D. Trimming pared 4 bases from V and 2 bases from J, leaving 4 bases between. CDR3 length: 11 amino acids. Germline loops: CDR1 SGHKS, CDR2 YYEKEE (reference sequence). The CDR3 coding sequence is TGTGCCAGCAGCCCCGCCTACGAGCAGTACTTC. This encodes CASSPAYEQYF.

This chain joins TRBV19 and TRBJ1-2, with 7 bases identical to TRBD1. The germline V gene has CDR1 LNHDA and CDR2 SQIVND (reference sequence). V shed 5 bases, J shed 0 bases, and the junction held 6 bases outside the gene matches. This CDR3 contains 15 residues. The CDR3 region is CASSSRQGANYGYTF. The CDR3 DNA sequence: TGTGCCAGTAGTTCCCGACAGGGAGCTAACTATGGCTACACCTTC.

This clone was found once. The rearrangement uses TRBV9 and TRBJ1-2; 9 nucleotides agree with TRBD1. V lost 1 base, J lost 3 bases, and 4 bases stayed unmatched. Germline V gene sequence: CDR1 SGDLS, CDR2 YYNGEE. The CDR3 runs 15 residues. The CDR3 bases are TGTGCCAGCAGCGTAAAGGGGGACAGGGACTATGGCTACACCTTC. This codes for CASSVKGDRDYGYTF.

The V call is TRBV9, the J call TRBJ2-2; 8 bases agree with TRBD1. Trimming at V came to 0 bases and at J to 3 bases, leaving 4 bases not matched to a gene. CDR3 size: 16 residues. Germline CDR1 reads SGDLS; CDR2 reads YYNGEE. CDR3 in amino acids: CASSVAGGWDTGELFF. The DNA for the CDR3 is TGTGCCAGCAGCGTAGCAGGGGGCTGGGACACCGGGGAGCTGTTTTTT.

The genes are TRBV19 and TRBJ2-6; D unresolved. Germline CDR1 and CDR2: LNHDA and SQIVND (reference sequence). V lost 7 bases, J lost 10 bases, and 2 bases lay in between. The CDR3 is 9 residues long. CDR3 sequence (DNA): TGTGCCAGTACAAACGTCCTGACTTTC. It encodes CASTNVLTF.

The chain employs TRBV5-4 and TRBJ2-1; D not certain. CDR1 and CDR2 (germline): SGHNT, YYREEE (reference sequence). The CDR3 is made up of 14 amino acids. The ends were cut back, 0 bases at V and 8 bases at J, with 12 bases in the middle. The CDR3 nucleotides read TGTGCCAGCAGCTTGGGGGCCTCTCAGTATGAGCAGTTCTTC. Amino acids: CASSLGASQYEQFF.

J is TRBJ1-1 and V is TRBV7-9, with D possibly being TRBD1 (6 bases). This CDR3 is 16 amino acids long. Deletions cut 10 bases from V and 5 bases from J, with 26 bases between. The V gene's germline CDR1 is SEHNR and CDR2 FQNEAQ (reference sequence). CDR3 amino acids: CATKRARQDGVTEAFF. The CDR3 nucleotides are TGTGCCACCAAGCGCGCCCGACAGGATGGTGTAACTGAAGCTTTCTTT.

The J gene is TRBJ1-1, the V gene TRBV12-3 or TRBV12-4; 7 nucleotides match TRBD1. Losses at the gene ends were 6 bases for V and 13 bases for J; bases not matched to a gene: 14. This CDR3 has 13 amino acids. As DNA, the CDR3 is TGTGCCAGCAGGGCTGGGACAGCCGCAATGGGTTTCTTT. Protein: CASRAGTAAMGFF.

CDR3 bases: TGTGCCAGCAGCATCTCGGACAGGCTCAGTAATTCACCCCTCCACTTT. This encodes CASSISDRLSNSPLHF. The rearrangement links TRBV9 to TRBJ1-6, with 7 bases matching TRBD1. V dropped 4 bases and J dropped 6; count of bases not matched to a gene: 10. This CDR3 is 16 amino acids long. Germline values: CDR1 SGDLS, CDR2 YYNGEE.

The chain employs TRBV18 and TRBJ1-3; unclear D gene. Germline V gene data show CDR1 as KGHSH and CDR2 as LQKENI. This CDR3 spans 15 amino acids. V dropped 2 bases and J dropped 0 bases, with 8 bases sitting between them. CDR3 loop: CASSPVQISGNTIYF. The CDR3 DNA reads TGTGCCAGCTCACCAGTTCAAATCTCTGGAAACACCATATATTTT.

The CDR3 is CASSPSGGPHEQFF. In nucleotides, the CDR3 is TGTGCCAGCTCACCATCGGGGGGGCCCCATGAGCAGTTCTTC. This chain links TRBV18 with TRBJ2-1, with 8 bases aligning to TRBD2. The germline gives CDR1 KGHSH, CDR2 LQKENI. J was trimmed by 8 bases and V by 2 bases; bases with no gene match: 5. The CDR3 is 14 amino acids.

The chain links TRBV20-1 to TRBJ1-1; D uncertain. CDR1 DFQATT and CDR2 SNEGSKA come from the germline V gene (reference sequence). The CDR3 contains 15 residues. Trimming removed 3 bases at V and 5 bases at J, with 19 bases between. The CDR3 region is CSASPPVGDRTEAFF. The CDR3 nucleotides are TGCAGTGCTAGTCCTCCGGTGGGAGATAGGACTGAAGCTTTCTTT.

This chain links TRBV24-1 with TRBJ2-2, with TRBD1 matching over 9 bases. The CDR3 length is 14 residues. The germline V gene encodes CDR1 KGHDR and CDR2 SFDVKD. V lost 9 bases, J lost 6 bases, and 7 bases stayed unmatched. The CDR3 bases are TGTGCCACCGGGGGACAGGGTATGGCCGGGGAGCTGTTTTTT. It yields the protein CATGGQGMAGELFF.

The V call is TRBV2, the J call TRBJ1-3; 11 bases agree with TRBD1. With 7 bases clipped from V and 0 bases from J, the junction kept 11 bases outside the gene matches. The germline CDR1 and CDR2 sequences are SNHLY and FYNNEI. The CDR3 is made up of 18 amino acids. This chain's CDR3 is CASTRDRGASSSGNTIYF. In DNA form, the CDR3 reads TGTGCCAGCACCCGGGACAGGGGGGCGTCTAGCTCTGGAAACACCATATATTTT.

CDR3 residues: CASRLAGGYQETQYF. CDR3 coding DNA: TGTGCCAGCAGGCTAGCGGGGGGGTACCAAGAGACCCAGTACTTC. The chain has TRBV3-1 (or the pseudogene TRBV3-2) and TRBJ2-5; 12 bases match TRBD2. V lost 6 bases to trimming and J lost 0 bases; unmatched junction nucleotides: 2. This CDR3 has 15 residues. CDR1 LGHDT and CDR2 YNNKEL come from the germline V gene (reference sequence).

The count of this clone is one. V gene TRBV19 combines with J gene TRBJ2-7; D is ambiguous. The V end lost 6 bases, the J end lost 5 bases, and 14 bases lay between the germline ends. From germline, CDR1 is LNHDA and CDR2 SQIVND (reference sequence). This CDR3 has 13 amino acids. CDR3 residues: CASSPGYWHEQYF. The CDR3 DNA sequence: TGTGCCAGTAGCCCAGGTTACTGGCACGAGCAGTACTTC. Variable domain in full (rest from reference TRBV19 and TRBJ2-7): DGGITQSPKYLFRKEGQNVTLSCEQNLNHDAMYWYRQDPGQGLRLIYYSQIVNDFQKGDIAEGYSVSREKKESFPLTVTSAQKNPTAFYLCASSPGYWHEQYFGPGTRLTVT.

CDR3 nucleotides: TGTGCCAGCAGTGGTCCTAGCGGGGGGGCGGGCACCGGGGAGCTGTTTTTT. Amino acid sequence: CASSGPSGGAGTGELFF. The rearrangement joins TRBV2 to TRBJ2-2; 12 bases line up with TRBD2. CDR3 length: 17 amino acids. Germline CDR1 is SNHLY and CDR2 is FYNNEI. The ends lost 4 bases at V and 4 bases at J; junction bases unmatched: 7.

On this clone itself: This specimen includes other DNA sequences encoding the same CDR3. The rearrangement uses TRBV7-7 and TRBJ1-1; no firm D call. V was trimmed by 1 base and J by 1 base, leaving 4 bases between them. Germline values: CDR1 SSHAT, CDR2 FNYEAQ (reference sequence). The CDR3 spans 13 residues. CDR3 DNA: TGTGCCAGCAGCTTAGGTCAGAACACTGAAGCTTTCTTT. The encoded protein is CASSLGQNTEAFF.